This passage covers 4 T cell receptor beta chains from one sample sequenced in a study of a mutant IDH1 vaccine in newly diagnosed glioma. These receptors have no identified antigens. Regarding time point: week 23, last vaccination. What each vaccine dose contained was 300 ug of mutant IDH1 20-mer peptide, accompanied by topical imiquimod. The method was immunoSEQ multiplex PCR; TCRdb's version includes in-frame clones alone and lacks a portion of them. The sample shows tens of thousands of clones, about 90% of them seen only once. The specimen comprised PBMCs, sampled from a glioma patient whose treatment included an IDH1 peptide vaccine. Every receptor here comes from a man aged 40-49 years with glioma.

V gene TRBV6-6 combines with J gene TRBJ2-7; D perhaps matches TRBD1 (6 bases). There are 14 residues in the CDR3. Germline V gene sequence: CDR1 MNHNY, CDR2 SVGAGI (reference sequence). Deletions cut 6 bases from V and 2 bases from J, with 14 bases between. CDR3 nucleotides: TGTGCCAGCAGCGAACTCGGACAGACCTACGAGCAGTACTTC. Its translation is CASSELGQTYEQYF.

The gene calls are TRBV6-1 and TRBJ1-2; TRBD1 is a possible D gene (6 bases). The V gene's germline CDR1 is MNHNS and CDR2 SASEGT. The V end lost 1 base, the J end lost 4 bases, and 19 bases lay between the germline ends. This CDR3 has 17 residues. The CDR3 coding sequence is TGTGCCAGCAGTGAAGGAACGGGGGGCGCCCTGGCCTATGGCTACACCTTC. Translating gives CASSEGTGGALAYGYTF.

The CDR3 spells CASSLRQGTYTF. The CDR3 nucleotides are TGCGCCAGCAGCTTGAGACAGGGGACCTACACCTTC. The rearrangement links TRBV5-1 to TRBJ1-2, with TRBD1 identical over 8 bases. The CDR3 is 12 residues long. The junction had 3 bases not matched to a gene; V was cut back by 1 base and J by 10 bases. The V gene's germline CDR1 is SGHRS and CDR2 YFSETQ.

This chain joins TRBV29-1 and TRBJ2-5; D gene ambiguous. The length of the CDR3 is 10 residues. The V end lost 7 bases, the J end lost 5 bases, and 8 bases lay between the germline ends. Per the germline V gene, CDR1 is SQVTM and CDR2 is ANQGSEA. CDR3 amino acids: CSANRETQYF. For the CDR3, the DNA is TGCAGCGCTAATAGGGAGACCCAGTACTTC.